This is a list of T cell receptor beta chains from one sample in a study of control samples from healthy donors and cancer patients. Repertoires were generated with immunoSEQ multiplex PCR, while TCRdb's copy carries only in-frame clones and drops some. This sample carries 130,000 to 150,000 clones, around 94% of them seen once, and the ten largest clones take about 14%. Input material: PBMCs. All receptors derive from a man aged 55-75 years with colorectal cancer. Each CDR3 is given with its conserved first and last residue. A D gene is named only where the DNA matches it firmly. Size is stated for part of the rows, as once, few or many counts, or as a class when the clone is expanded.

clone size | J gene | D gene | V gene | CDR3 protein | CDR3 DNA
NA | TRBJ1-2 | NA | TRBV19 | CASSDGQLIDGYTF | TGTGCCAGTAGCGACGGGCAGTTAATTGATGGCTACACCTTC
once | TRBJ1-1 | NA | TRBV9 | CASSVVSEATEAFF | TGTGCCAGCAGCGTAGTTTCAGAAGCAACTGAAGCTTTCTTT
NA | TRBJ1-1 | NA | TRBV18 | CASSPTSTEAFF | TGTGCCAGCTCACCGACCAGCACTGAAGCTTTCTTT
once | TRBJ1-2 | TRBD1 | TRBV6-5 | CASSWGTGVWGYTF | TGTGCCAGCAGTTGGGGGACAGGGGTTTGGGGCTACACCTTC
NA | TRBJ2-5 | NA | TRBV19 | CASRPDRNEETQYF | TGTGCCAGTAGACCCGACAGGAACGAAGAGACCCAGTACTTC
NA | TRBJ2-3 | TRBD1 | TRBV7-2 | CASTKGTGSVERTDTQYF | TGTGCCAGCACCAAGGGGACAGGGTCCGTCGAGCGGACAGATACGCAGTATTTT
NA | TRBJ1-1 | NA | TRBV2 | CASSSGTFGAFF | TGTGCCAGCAGCTCTGGTACTTTTGGAGCTTTCTTT
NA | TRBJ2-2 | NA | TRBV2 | CASRAGPTGELFF | TGTGCCAGCAGGGCAGGGCCCACCGGGGAGCTGTTTTTT
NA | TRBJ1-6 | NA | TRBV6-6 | CASSHWGANSPLHF | TGTGCCAGCAGCCACTGGGGGGCAAATTCACCCCTCCACTTT
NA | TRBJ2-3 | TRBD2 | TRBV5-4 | CASSLASGTSSTDTQYF | TGTGCCAGCAGCTTGGCTAGCGGGACCTCTAGCACAGATACGCAGTATTTT
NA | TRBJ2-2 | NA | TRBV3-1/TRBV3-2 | CASSQDRLITGELFF | TGTGCCAGCAGCCAAGATAGACTTATAACCGGGGAGCTGTTTTTT
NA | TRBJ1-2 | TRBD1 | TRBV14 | CASSHDRGVYGYTF | TGTGCCAGCAGCCACGACAGGGGGGTCTATGGCTACACCTTC
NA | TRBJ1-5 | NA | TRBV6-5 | CASSFSGERGQPQHF | TGTGCCAGCAGTTTTTCTGGGGAGAGGGGCCAGCCCCAGCATTTT
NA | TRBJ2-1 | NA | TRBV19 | CASSGRTGNNEQFF | TGTGCCAGTAGTGGGAGGACGGGAAACAATGAGCAGTTCTTC
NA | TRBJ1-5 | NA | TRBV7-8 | CASSSGGRERQPQHF | TGTGCCAGCAGCAGCGGGGGAAGGGAGCGGCAGCCCCAGCATTTT
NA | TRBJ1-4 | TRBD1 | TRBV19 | CASSPIASRDRAFGGKLFF | TGTGCCAGTAGTCCTATCGCCTCCAGGGACAGGGCTTTTGGCGGAAAACTGTTTTTT
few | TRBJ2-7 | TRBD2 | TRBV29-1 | CSVAKGTSGDNEQYF | TGCAGCGTTGCAAAAGGGACTAGCGGGGACAACGAGCAGTACTTC
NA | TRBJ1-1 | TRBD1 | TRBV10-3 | CAIRDRESDTEAFF | TGTGCCATCAGGGACAGGGAATCGGACACTGAAGCTTTCTTT
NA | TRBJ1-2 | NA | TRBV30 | CAWSEGRGYGYTF | TGTGCCTGGAGTGAAGGCAGGGGCTACGGCTACACCTTC
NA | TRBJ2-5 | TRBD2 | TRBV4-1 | CASSRLGFSGATQETQYF | TGCGCCAGCAGCCGCCTCGGATTTAGCGGGGCAACCCAAGAGACCCAGTACTTC
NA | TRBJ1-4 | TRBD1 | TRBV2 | CASSADRDNEKLFF | TGTGCCAGCAGCGCGGACAGGGATAATGAAAAACTGTTTTTT
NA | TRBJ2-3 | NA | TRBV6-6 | CASGRSTDTQYF | TGTGCCAGCGGCCGAAGCACAGATACGCAGTATTTT
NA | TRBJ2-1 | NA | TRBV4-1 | CASSPLRVTRSYNEQFF | TGCGCCAGCAGCCCCCTACGGGTCACTCGATCCTACAATGAGCAGTTCTTC
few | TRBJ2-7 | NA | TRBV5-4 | CASSLAPESPYEQYF | TGTGCCAGCAGCTTGGCCCCCGAATCCCCCTACGAGCAGTACTTC
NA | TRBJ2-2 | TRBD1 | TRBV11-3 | CASSPGTGITGELFF | TGTGCCAGCAGCCCCGGGACAGGGATCACCGGGGAGCTGTTTTTT
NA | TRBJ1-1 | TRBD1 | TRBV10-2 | CASTSGQGNTEAFF | TGCGCCAGCACCTCGGGACAGGGGAACACTGAAGCTTTCTTT
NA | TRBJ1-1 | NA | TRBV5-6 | CASSLEGHPNTKAFF | TGTGCCAGCAGCTTGGAGGGCCACCCTAATACTAAAGCTTTCTTT
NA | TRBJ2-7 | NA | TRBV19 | CASSNPPQGYEQYF | TGTGCCAGTAGTAATCCACCACAGGGCTACGAGCAGTACTTC
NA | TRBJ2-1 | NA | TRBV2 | CASLEESSYNEQFF | TGTGCCAGCCTAGAGGAGAGCTCCTACAATGAGCAGTTCTTC
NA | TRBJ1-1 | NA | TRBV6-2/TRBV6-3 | CASSSRSENTEAFF | TGTGCCAGCAGTTCGCGATCGGAGAACACTGAAGCTTTCTTT
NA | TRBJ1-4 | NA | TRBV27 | CASSDGQISHEKLFF | TGTGCCAGCAGTGACGGACAGATCAGCCATGAAAAACTGTTTTTT
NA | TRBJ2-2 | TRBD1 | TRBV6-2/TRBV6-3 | CASSSDTGTGETGELFF | TGTGCCAGCAGTTCGGACACGGGGACAGGGGAGACCGGGGAGCTGTTTTTT
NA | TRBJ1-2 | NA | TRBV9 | CASSSGPDGGYTF | TGTGCCAGCAGCTCAGGGCCGGACGGCGGCTACACCTTC
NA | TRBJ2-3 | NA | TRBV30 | CAWTVSTDTQYF | TGTGCCTGGACTGTCTCCACAGATACGCAGTATTTT